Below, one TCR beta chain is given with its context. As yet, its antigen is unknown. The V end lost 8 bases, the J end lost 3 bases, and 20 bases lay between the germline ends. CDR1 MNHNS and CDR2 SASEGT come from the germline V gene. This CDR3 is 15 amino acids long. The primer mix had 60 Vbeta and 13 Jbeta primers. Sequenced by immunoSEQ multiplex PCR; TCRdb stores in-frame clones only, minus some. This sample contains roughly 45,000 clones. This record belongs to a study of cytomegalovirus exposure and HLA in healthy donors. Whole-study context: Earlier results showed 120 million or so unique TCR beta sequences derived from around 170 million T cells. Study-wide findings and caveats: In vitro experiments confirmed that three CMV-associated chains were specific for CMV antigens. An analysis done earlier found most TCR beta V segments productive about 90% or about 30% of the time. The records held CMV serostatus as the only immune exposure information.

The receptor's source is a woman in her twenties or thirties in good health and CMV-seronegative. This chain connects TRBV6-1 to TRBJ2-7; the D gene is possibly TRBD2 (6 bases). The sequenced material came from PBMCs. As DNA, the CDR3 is TGTGCCAGCTTGAGGCGGGACCTTATGCACTACGAGCAGTACTTC. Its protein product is CASLRRDLMHYEQYF.